A selection of T cell receptor beta chains follows, all from one sample in a study of T cell responses to AZD1222 COVID-19 vaccine. Assay: immunoSEQ multiplex PCR; the TCRdb copy retains only in-frame clones and omits some. This table holds approximately 97,000 clones, roughly nine tenths found once. This specimen consisted of peripheral blood, obtained on day 0 of AZD1222 vaccination. The receptor source for this set is an adult in good health. Both conserved end residues are part of each CDR3. Fields, in order: clone size, J gene, V gene, D gene, CDR3 protein, CDR3 DNA. A D gene is named only where the DNA matches it firmly. The size entry is marked missing in some rows and otherwise reads once, few, many or a size class.

>-|TRBJ1-5|TRBV2|-
CASTSGPAGNQPQHF
TGTGCCAGCACCTCTGGACCGGCGGGCAATCAGCCCCAGCATTTT
>-|TRBJ1-1|TRBV7-9|TRBD1
CASSKQGASTEAFF
TGTGCCAGCAGCAAACAGGGGGCGAGTACTGAAGCTTTCTTT
>-|TRBJ2-7|TRBV5-5|-
CASRRQGRAYEQYF
TGTGCCAGCAGACGACAGGGGAGGGCCTACGAGCAGTACTTC
>-|TRBJ1-5|TRBV21-1|-
CASRDQPQHF
TGTGCCAGCAGGGATCAGCCCCAGCATTTT
>-|TRBJ1-1|TRBV11-3|TRBD1
CASRGQRNTEAFF
TGTGCCAGCAGGGGACAGAGAAACACTGAAGCTTTCTTT
>once|TRBJ2-7|TRBV16|TRBD1
CASSKDRGEPYEQYF
TGTGCCAGCAGCAAGGACAGGGGCGAACCCTACGAGCAGTACTTC
>-|TRBJ2-7|TRBV18|-
CASSRGGSHSYEQYF
TGTGCCAGCTCCCGGGGCGGATCCCACTCCTACGAGCAGTACTTC
>-|TRBJ1-4|TRBV5-5|TRBD1
CASSLAGTVNEKLFF
TGTGCCAGCAGCTTGGCCGGGACAGTTAATGAAAAACTGTTTTTT
>-|TRBJ2-1|TRBV5-1|-
CASSSTGGSYNEQFF
TGCGCCAGCAGCTCTACAGGAGGATCCTACAATGAGCAGTTCTTC
>-|TRBJ2-1|TRBV29-1|-
CSVGQVPSSYNEQFF
TGCAGCGTTGGGCAGGTCCCCAGCTCCTACAATGAGCAGTTCTTC
>-|TRBJ2-7|TRBV28|TRBD2
CASSSSGRNPYEQYF
TGTGCCAGCAGTTCTAGCGGGAGGAACCCCTACGAGCAGTACTTC
>-|TRBJ2-2|TRBV6-5|-
CAISGPGNTGELFF
TGTGCCATCTCCGGGCCAGGGAACACCGGGGAGCTGTTTTTT
>few|TRBJ1-2|TRBV29-1|-
CSVENHRVGGYTF
TGCAGCGTTGAAAATCACAGGGTTGGTGGCTACACCTTC
>-|TRBJ2-4|TRBV28|TRBD2
CASSQSGGAGAKNIQYF
TGTGCCAGCAGCCAGAGCGGGGGGGCCGGGGCCAAAAACATTCAGTACTTC
>-|TRBJ1-4|TRBV2|TRBD1
CASSRTGARREKLFF
TGTGCCAGCTCACGGACAGGGGCTAGAAGGGAAAAACTGTTTTTT
>-|TRBJ2-3|TRBV4-1|TRBD2
CASSQDRSAAGVSDTQYF
TGCGCCAGCAGCCAAGATAGAAGCGCTGCGGGAGTGTCTGATACGCAGTATTTT
>-|TRBJ1-6|TRBV10-2|-
CASSNEWMAAFPHSPLHF
TGCGCCAGCAGCAATGAATGGATGGCAGCCTTCCCACATTCACCCCTCCACTTT
>-|TRBJ2-7|TRBV13|TRBD2
CASSLGPAGRFEQYF
TGTGCCAGCAGCTTAGGGCCAGCGGGACGGTTCGAGCAGTACTTC
>-|TRBJ1-1|TRBV28|-
CASSLFGTNTEAFF
TGTGCCAGCAGTTTATTTGGGACAAACACTGAAGCTTTCTTT
>-|TRBJ1-2|TRBV2|TRBD1
CASRDKDRGRGGYTF
TGTGCCAGCAGGGATAAGGACAGGGGAAGAGGGGGCTACACCTTC
>-|TRBJ2-7|TRBV5-1|TRBD2
CASSPRGSGVYEQYF
TGCGCCAGCAGCCCGCGGGGGTCGGGAGTATACGAGCAGTACTTC
>-|TRBJ2-7|TRBV6-5|TRBD2
CASSASGGPYEQYF
TGTGCCAGCAGCGCTAGCGGGGGGCCCTACGAGCAGTACTTC
>-|TRBJ2-7|TRBV7-8|TRBD1
CASSLGQGAHEQYF
TGTGCCAGCAGCTTGGGACAGGGGGCCCACGAGCAGTACTTC
>-|TRBJ1-2|TRBV6-5|-
CALGNWGYGYTF
TGTGCCTTAGGGAATTGGGGCTATGGCTACACCTTC
>-|TRBJ1-5|TRBV5-8|-
CASSLDGGGRSNQPQHF
TGTGCCAGCAGCTTGGATGGAGGAGGTAGAAGCAATCAGCCCCAGCATTTT
>-|TRBJ1-1|TRBV18|TRBD1
CASSPDRGANTEAFF
TGTGCCAGCTCACCGGACAGGGGCGCCAACACTGAAGCTTTCTTT
>few|TRBJ1-2|TRBV28|-
CASSLAGANYGYTF
TGTGCCAGCAGTTTAGCAGGGGCTAACTATGGCTACACCTTC
>once|TRBJ2-1|TRBV15|TRBD1
CATSSGQGAGEQFF
TGTGCCACCAGCAGTGGACAGGGGGCCGGGGAGCAGTTCTTC
>-|TRBJ1-1|TRBV5-4|-
CASSSDINGAEAFF
TGTGCCAGCAGCTCCGACATTAATGGGGCTGAAGCTTTCTTT
>-|TRBJ1-1|TRBV7-2|-
CASSFANLNTEAFF
TGTGCCAGCAGCTTCGCAAATTTGAACACTGAAGCTTTCTTT
>-|TRBJ2-3|TRBV7-2|-
CASSPGTSTDTQYF
TGTGCCAGCAGCCCCGGGACTAGCACAGATACGCAGTATTTT
>-|TRBJ2-3|TRBV29-1|TRBD2
CSVLGLAIADTQYF
TGCAGCGTTTTGGGACTAGCAATCGCAGATACGCAGTATTTT
>-|TRBJ2-5|TRBV19|-
CASSISSGGKETQYF
TGTGCCAGTAGTATCAGCTCCGGCGGGAAAGAGACCCAGTACTTC
>-|TRBJ1-1|TRBV6-2/TRBV6-3|TRBD1
CASSGQGRGEAFF
TGTGCCAGCAGTGGACAGGGCAGGGGTGAAGCTTTCTTT
>-|TRBJ2-2|TRBV7-6|TRBD1
CASSPRNRGLAGELFF
TGTGCCAGCAGCCCCAGAAACAGGGGTTTGGCCGGGGAGCTGTTTTTT
>once|TRBJ2-3|TRBV27|-
CASSLSIGPRTDTQYF
TGTGCCAGCAGTTTATCCATCGGGCCTCGCACAGATACGCAGTATTTT
>-|TRBJ2-7|TRBV5-4|TRBD1
CASSLEQGANYEQYF
TGTGCCAGCAGCTTGGAACAGGGGGCGAATTACGAGCAGTACTTC
>-|TRBJ2-7|TRBV6-2/TRBV6-3|-
CASSQFYEQYF
TGTGCCAGCAGTCAATTCTACGAGCAGTACTTC
>-|TRBJ2-7|TRBV11-2|TRBD1
CASSLSGGEYEQYF
TGTGCCAGCAGCTTGTCAGGGGGCGAGTACGAGCAGTACTTC
>few|TRBJ1-6|TRBV30|-
CAWRPPDRESSPLHF
TGTGCCTGGAGGCCCCCGGACAGAGAAAGTTCACCCCTCCACTTT
>once|TRBJ2-3|TRBV28|TRBD1
CASSLTGKDTQYF
TGTGCCAGCAGTTTGACAGGGAAAGATACGCAGTATTTT
>-|TRBJ1-2|TRBV7-3|-
CASSLGPLRRANYGYTF
TGTGCCAGCAGCTTAGGGCCACTACGTAGGGCTAACTATGGCTACACCTTC
>-|TRBJ1-3|TRBV5-1|TRBD1
CASSLGQGVGNTIYF
TGCGCCAGCAGCTTGGGTCAGGGGGTTGGAAACACCATATATTTT
>-|TRBJ1-1|TRBV27|-
CASSPLTKNTEAFF
TGTGCCAGCAGTCCCTTGACCAAGAACACTGAAGCTTTCTTT
>-|TRBJ2-7|TRBV28|-
CASSLWASSYEQYF
TGTGCCAGCAGTTTATGGGCTAGCTCCTACGAGCAGTACTTC
>-|TRBJ2-1|TRBV18|TRBD2
CASSPTSGSDNEQFF
TGTGCCAGCTCACCGACTAGCGGGAGTGACAATGAGCAGTTCTTC
>-|TRBJ1-1|TRBV6-1|-
CASSETGTGVGAFF
TGTGCCAGCAGTGAAACCGGGACGGGAGTTGGAGCTTTCTTT
>-|TRBJ1-6|TRBV19|TRBD1
CASSWRQGARNSPLHF
TGTGCCAGTAGTTGGAGGCAGGGGGCTCGCAATTCACCCCTCCACTTT
>-|TRBJ1-6|TRBV7-8|TRBD1
CASSLASGTGNNSPLHF
TGTGCCAGCAGCTTAGCCTCGGGGACAGGGAATAATTCACCCCTCCACTTT
>-|TRBJ1-6|TRBV6-1|-
CASSDEYNSPLHF
TGTGCCAGCAGTGACGAGTATAATTCACCCCTCCACTTT
>-|TRBJ2-1|TRBV11-3|-
CASSLTANNEQFF
TGTGCCAGCAGCTTAACTGCAAACAATGAGCAGTTCTTC
>-|TRBJ1-2|TRBV4-1|-
CASSPIEGVATF
TGCGCCAGCAGCCCGATCGAGGGAGTGGCCACCTTC
>-|TRBJ1-2|TRBV10-1|-
CASSDGDGYTF
TGCGCCAGCAGTGACGGAGATGGCTACACCTTC
>-|TRBJ2-1|TRBV28|TRBD2
CASRTVGRAYNEQFF
TGTGCCAGCAGGACAGTCGGGAGGGCTTACAATGAGCAGTTCTTC
>once|TRBJ1-1|TRBV30|TRBD1
CAWRPTGVPSNTEAFF
TGTGCCTGGAGACCGACAGGGGTGCCCAGCAACACTGAAGCTTTCTTT
>-|TRBJ1-2|TRBV5-1|-
CASSLGQAAEGYTF
TGCGCCAGCAGCTTGGGACAGGCGGCGGAGGGCTACACCTTC
>once|TRBJ2-1|TRBV9|-
CASSSHSQGGAPYNEQFF
TGTGCCAGCAGCTCACACTCCCAAGGGGGGGCCCCCTACAATGAGCAGTTCTTC
>-|TRBJ2-4|TRBV15|-
CATSRETDARGNIQYF
TGTGCCACCAGCAGAGAAACAGACGCCAGGGGAAACATTCAGTACTTC
>-|TRBJ2-7|TRBV4-3|-
CASSQDPGRENEQYF
TGCGCCAGCAGCCAAGATCCGGGAAGGGAGAACGAGCAGTACTTC
>-|TRBJ2-7|TRBV2|-
CASSEGFNEQYF
TGTGCCAGCAGTGAGGGGTTTAACGAGCAGTACTTC